This TCR beta chain was observed in a study of CD4 and CD8 cells across lung adenocarcinoma regions. TCRdb ran MiXCR on the PCR reads and lists one entry per CDR3 protein. Counted here are over 8,500 distinct CDR3 sequences, around three fifths occurring once; the ten biggest clones make up around 90%. Donors had localized lung adenocarcinoma, a non-small cell lung cancer. This clonotype was observed many times. V lost 5 bases and J lost 6, with 19 bases in between. CDR3 length: 16 amino acids. Germline V gene sequence: CDR1 SGHTA, CDR2 FQGNSA. Sequenced: CD8+ T cells from the margin of a lung tumor. V and J are TRBV7-2 and TRBJ2-2, with TRBD1 as a possible D gene (6 bases). The origin of this receptor is a male donor with lung adenocarcinoma. The CD4 and CD8 labels of this study may be unreliable. The CDR3 here is CASSKQGASLAGELFF. The CDR3 bases are TGTGCCAGCAGCAAACAGGGAGCCAGTTTGGCCGGGGAGCTGTTTTTT.